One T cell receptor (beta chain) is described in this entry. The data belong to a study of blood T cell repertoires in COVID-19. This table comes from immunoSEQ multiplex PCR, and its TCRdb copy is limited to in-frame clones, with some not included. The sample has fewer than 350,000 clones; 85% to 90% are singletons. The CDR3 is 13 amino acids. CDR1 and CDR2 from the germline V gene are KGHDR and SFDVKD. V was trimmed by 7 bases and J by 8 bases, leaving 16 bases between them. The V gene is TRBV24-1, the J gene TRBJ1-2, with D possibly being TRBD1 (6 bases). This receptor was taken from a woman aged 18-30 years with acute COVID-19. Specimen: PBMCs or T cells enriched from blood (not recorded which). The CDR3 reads CATSGGITGGYTF. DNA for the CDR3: TGTGCCACCAGCGGAGGAATAACAGGGGGCTACACCTTC.